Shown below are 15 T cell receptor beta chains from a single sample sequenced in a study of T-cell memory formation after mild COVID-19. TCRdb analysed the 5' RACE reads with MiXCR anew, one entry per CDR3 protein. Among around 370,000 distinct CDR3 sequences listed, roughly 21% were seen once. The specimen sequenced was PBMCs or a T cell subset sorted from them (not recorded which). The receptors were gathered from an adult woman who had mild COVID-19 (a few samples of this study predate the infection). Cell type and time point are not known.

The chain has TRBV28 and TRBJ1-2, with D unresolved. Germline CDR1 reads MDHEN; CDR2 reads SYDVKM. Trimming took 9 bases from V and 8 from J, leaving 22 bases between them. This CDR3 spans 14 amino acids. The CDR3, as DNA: TGTGCCAGTCAAAGATCGGACCGCTTTCGGGGCTACACCTTC. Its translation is CASQRSDRFRGYTF.

CDR3 region: CASSQGATGAQETQYF. The CDR3 nucleotides read TGCGCCAGCAGCCAAGGGGCTACCGGGGCCCAAGAGACCCAGTACTTC. The rearrangement joins TRBV4-3 to TRBJ2-5; D is perhaps TRBD1 or TRBD2 (5 bases each). Trimming removed 1 base from V and 1 base from J, with 13 bases in between. This CDR3 region has 16 residues. CDR1 LGHNA and CDR2 YSLEER come from the germline V gene.

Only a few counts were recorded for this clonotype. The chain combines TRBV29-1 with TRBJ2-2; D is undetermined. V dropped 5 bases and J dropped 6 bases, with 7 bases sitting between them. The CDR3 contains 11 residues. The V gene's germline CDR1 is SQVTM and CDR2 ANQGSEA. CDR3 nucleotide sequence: TGCAGCGTTTTGGGCTCCGGGGAGCTGTTTTTT. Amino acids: CSVLGSGELFF.

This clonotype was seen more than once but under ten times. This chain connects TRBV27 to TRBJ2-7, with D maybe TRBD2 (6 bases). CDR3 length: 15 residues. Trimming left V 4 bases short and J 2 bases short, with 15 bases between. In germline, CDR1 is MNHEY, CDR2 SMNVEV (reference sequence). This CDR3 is CASSYPGTQTYEQYF. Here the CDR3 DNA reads TGTGCCAGCAGTTACCCAGGGACTCAAACCTACGAGCAGTACTTC.

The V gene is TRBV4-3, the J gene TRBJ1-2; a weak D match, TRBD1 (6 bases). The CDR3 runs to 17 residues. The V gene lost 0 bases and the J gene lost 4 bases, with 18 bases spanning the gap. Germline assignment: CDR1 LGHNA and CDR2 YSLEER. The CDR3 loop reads CASSQEVTGLVGYGYTF. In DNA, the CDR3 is TGCGCCAGCAGCCAAGAAGTGACAGGACTGGTAGGCTATGGCTACACCTTC.

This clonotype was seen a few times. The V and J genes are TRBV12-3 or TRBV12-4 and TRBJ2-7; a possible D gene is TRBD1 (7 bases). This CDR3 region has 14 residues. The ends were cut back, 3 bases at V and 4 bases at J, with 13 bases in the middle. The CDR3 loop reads CASSLQGGRYEQYF. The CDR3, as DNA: TGTGCCAGCAGTTTGCAGGGGGGCCGATACGAGCAGTACTTC.

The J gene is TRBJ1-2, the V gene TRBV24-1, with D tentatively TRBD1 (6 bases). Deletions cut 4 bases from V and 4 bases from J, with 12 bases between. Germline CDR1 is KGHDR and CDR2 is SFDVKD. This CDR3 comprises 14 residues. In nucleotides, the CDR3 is TGTGCCACCAGTGAGGCGACAGGCGGCTATGGCTACACCTTC. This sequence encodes CATSEATGGYGYTF.

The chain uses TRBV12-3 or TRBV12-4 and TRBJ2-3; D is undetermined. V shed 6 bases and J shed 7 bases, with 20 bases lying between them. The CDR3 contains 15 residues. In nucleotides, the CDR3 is TGTGCCAGCAGCTCCAGCGAGAACGCCTATTATACGCAGTATTTT. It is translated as CASSSSENAYYTQYF.

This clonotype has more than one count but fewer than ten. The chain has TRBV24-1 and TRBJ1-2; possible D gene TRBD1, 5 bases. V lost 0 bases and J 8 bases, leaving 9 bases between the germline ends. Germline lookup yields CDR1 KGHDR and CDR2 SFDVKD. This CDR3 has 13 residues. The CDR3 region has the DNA TGTGCCACCAGTGATTTGAAGGGGCACGGCTACACCTTC. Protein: CATSDLKGHGYTF.

CDR3 bases: TGTGCCAGCAGCTTGGCCTGGACTAGCGTGGAGACCCAGTACTTC. It yields the protein CASSLAWTSVETQYF. This chain connects TRBV5-5 to TRBJ2-5, with TRBD2 matching over 9 bases. The CDR3 is made up of 15 amino acids. V lost 0 bases, J lost 5 bases, and 5 bases stayed unmatched. Per the germline V gene, CDR1 is SGHKS and CDR2 is YYEKEE (reference sequence).

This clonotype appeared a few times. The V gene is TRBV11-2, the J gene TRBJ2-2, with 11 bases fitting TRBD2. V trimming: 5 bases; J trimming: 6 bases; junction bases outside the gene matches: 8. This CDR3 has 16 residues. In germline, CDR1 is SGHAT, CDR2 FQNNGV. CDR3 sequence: CASSQLLAGVSGELFF. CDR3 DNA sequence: TGTGCCAGCAGCCAATTACTAGCGGGGGTTTCCGGGGAGCTGTTTTTT.

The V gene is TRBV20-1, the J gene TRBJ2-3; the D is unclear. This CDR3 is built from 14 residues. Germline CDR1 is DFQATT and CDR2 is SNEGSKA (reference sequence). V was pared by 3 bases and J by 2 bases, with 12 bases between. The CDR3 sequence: CSARAPSNTDTQYF. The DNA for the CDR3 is TGCAGTGCTAGGGCCCCCTCCAACACAGATACGCAGTATTTT.

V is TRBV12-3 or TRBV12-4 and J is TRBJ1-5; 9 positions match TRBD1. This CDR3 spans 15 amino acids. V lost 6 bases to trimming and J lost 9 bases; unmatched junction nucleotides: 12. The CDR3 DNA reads TGTGCCAGCAGCTCGGACAGGGGCTACGGTCGGCCCCAGCATTTT. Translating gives CASSSDRGYGRPQHF.

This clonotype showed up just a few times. The CDR3 protein is CATSRDRGSPLHF. The CDR3 DNA is TGTGCCACCAGCAGGGACCGGGGTTCACCCCTCCACTTT. V and J are TRBV15 and TRBJ1-6; D uncertain. V was pared by 3 bases and J by 9 bases, with 9 bases between. Germline CDR1 LNHNV, CDR2 YYDKDF (reference sequence). The CDR3 covers 13 residues.

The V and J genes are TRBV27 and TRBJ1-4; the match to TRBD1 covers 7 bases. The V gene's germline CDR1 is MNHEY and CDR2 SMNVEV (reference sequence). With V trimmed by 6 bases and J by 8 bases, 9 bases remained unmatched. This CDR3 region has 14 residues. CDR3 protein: CASSWDRETEKLFF. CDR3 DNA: TGTGCCAGCAGCTGGGACAGAGAAACGGAAAAACTGTTTTTT.